These 25 T cell receptor beta chains were sequenced from one sample in a study of post-analysis software for immune sequencing data. Each TCR beta cDNA library carried unique molecular identifiers. Each CDR3 protein is one row after TCRdb ran MiXCR on the PCR reads. The data hold hundreds of thousands of distinct CDR3 sequences, with roughly 50% observed a single time. Their target antigens are unknown. The study, taken as a whole, reports: About five TRBV segments appeared more often in patients than in controls, and TRBV5-6, TRBV5-1 and TRBV20-1 were among these.

Sequencing was carried out using blood. The receptors stem from a girl under 18 with multiple sclerosis.

This clonotype was found a few times. This chain links TRBV20-1 with TRBJ2-1, with 10 bases fitting TRBD2. This CDR3 has 16 amino acids. V gave up 1 base and J gave up 2 bases; unmatched junction bases: 5. Germline CDR1 DFQATT, CDR2 SNEGSKA (reference sequence). The CDR3 region is CSARGGGLAAYNEQFF. The CDR3 DNA follows: TGCAGTGCTAGAGGGGGTGGACTAGCGGCCTACAATGAGCAGTTCTTC.

CDR3 in DNA: TGTGCCAGCAGGCTTTCGACAGGGTTAAAGACCCAGTACTTC. Encoded protein: CASRLSTGLKTQYF. V is TRBV5-5 and J is TRBJ2-5, with 7 bases identical to TRBD1. Germline CDR1 reads SGHKS; CDR2 reads YYEKEE (reference sequence). The trim removed 5 bases at V and 6 bases at J, leaving 10 bases unmatched. There are 14 residues in the CDR3.

This clonotype turned up a few times. This sequence joins TRBV5-1 and TRBJ2-1, with 8 bases fitting TRBD1. The CDR3 totals 16 residues. The V gene's germline CDR1 is SGHRS and CDR2 YFSETQ. The trim removed 1 base at V and 4 bases at J, leaving 7 bases unmatched. Here the CDR3 reads CASSLRTGREYNEQFF. The CDR3 region has the DNA TGCGCCAGCAGCTTGAGGACAGGGCGAGAATACAATGAGCAGTTCTTC. The whole variable domain, remainder taken from reference TRBV5-1 and TRBJ2-1, is KAGVTQTPRYLIKTRGQQVTLSCSPISGHRSVSWYQQTPGQGLQFLFEYFSETQRNKGNFPGRFSGRQFSNSRSEMNVSTLELGDSALYLCASSLRTGREYNEQFFGPGTRLTVL.

This clonotype was detected a few times. The chain couples TRBV7-8 to TRBJ2-5, with no clear D. Germline-derived CDR1 and CDR2 are SGHVS and FQNEAQ. V was clipped by 2 bases and J by 5 bases, with 12 bases between them. CDR3 length equals 14 residues. Here the CDR3 DNA reads TGTGCCAGCAGCTTAAAAACTGCCCGGGAGACCCAGTACTTC. Protein: CASSLKTARETQYF.

This clonotype showed up just a few times. This chain connects TRBV4-1 to TRBJ1-2; the D is unclear. Germline-derived CDR1 and CDR2 are MGHRA and YSYEKL. Trimming shortened V by 4 bases and J by 5 bases, and 14 bases separated the two germline ends. CDR3 length equals 14 residues. CDR3 coding DNA: TGCGCCAGCAGCCCTACGGTTGGAGATTATGGCTACACCTTC. Residues: CASSPTVGDYGYTF.

The chain couples TRBV7-2 to TRBJ1-2; tentatively, D is TRBD1 (6 bases). Trimming pared 4 bases from V and 4 bases from J, leaving 13 bases between. The CDR3 runs to 14 residues. CDR1 is SGHTA, CDR2 FQGNSA, per germline. As DNA, the CDR3 is TGTGCCAGCAGCTCATACAGGGAATTCTATGGCTACACCTTC. It translates to CASSSYREFYGYTF. The variable domain in full, with the rest retrieved from reference TRBV7-2 and TRBJ1-2, is GAGVSQSPSNKVTEKGKDVELRCDPISGHTALYWYRQSLGQGLEFLIYFQGNSAPDKSGLPSDRFSAERTGGSVSTLTIQRTQQEDSAVYLCASSSYREFYGYTFGSGTRLTVV.

The chain joins TRBV7-9 to TRBJ2-5; 7 bases align to TRBD2. The CDR3 sequence is 15 residues long. V lost 3 bases to trimming and J lost 2 bases; unmatched junction nucleotides: 6. Germline V lookup: CDR1 SEHNR, CDR2 FQNEAQ (reference sequence). CDR3 loop: CASSFDGRSQETQYF. DNA for the CDR3: TGTGCCAGCAGCTTCGACGGGAGGAGTCAAGAGACCCAGTACTTC. The whole variable domain, remainder taken from reference TRBV7-9 and TRBJ2-5, is DTGVSQNPRHKITKRGQNVTFRCDPISEHNRLYWYRQTLGQGPEFLTYFQNEAQLEKSRLLSDRFSAERPKGSFSTLEIQRTEQGDSAMYLCASSFDGRSQETQYFGPGTRLLVL.

The chain has TRBV10-3 and TRBJ2-5, with 8 positions matching TRBD1. The CDR3 totals 19 residues. After removal of 6 bases from V and 3 bases from J, the junction contained 21 bases not matched to a gene. Germline CDR1 and CDR2: ENHRY and SYGVKD. The CDR3 is CAISGRVGTGGSTEETQYF. For the CDR3, the DNA is TGTGCCATCAGCGGCAGGGTCGGGACAGGCGGAAGTACTGAAGAGACCCAGTACTTC.

V and J are TRBV7-6 and TRBJ2-3; D is unclear. The V gene's germline CDR1 is SGHVS and CDR2 FNYEAQ. This CDR3 has 14 residues. V was clipped by 5 bases and J by 2 bases, with 11 bases between them. CDR3 residues: CASSVAPYTDTQYF. Written as DNA, the CDR3 is TGTGCCAGCAGCGTCGCCCCGTACACAGATACGCAGTATTTT.

The chain recombines TRBV7-6 with TRBJ2-6; D not certain. V lost 4 bases to trimming and J lost 4 bases, with 11 bases between them. Germline values: CDR1 SGHVS, CDR2 FNYEAQ. The CDR3 runs to 15 residues. DNA of the CDR3: TGTGCCAGCAGCTGGCCATTCGGGGGGGCCAACGTCCTGACTTTC. It encodes CASSWPFGGANVLTF.

The CDR3 nucleotides read TGCGCCAGCAGCCGGGACAGCGTTCGTGGGTCTTCGGAGCAGTACTTC. This sequence encodes CASSRDSVRGSSEQYF. V usage is TRBV5-1 and J usage is TRBJ2-5; TRBD1 matches at 7 bases. The CDR3 totals 16 residues. V lost 4 bases, J lost 11 bases, and 20 bases stayed unmatched. Germline values: CDR1 SGHRS, CDR2 YFSETQ.

The gene calls are TRBV7-3 and TRBJ2-1; 8 bases match TRBD2. Unmatched junction bases numbered 4, after V lost 2 bases and J lost 1 base. The CDR3 is 16 residues long. CDR1 SGHTA and CDR2 FQGTGA come from the germline V gene. CDR3 sequence reads: CASSLDPSGSYNEQFF. The CDR3 DNA sequence: TGTGCCAGCAGCTTAGACCCTAGCGGGTCCTACAATGAGCAGTTCTTC.

This clonotype was observed a handful of times. The chain carries TRBV12-3 or TRBV12-4 and TRBJ1-1; the D is unclear. This CDR3 has 13 residues. Trimming removed 2 bases from V and 3 bases from J, with 7 bases in between. The CDR3 coding sequence is TGTGCCAGCAGTTTACAAGGGTACACTGAAGCTTTCTTT. Translation: CASSLQGYTEAFF.

In the case of this clonotype: Germline is not matched at one junction end, which may reflect a read error. This rearrangement joins TRBV5-1 to TRBJ2-7; 10 bases map to TRBD2. This CDR3 contains 15 residues. Germline lookup yields CDR1 SGHRS and CDR2 YFSETQ. CDR3 amino acids: CASSLVLAGAYEQYF. CDR3 DNA sequence: TGTGCCAGCAGCTTAGTTCTAGCGGGAGCGTACGAGCAGTACTTC.

The V and J genes are TRBV12-3 or TRBV12-4 and TRBJ2-1, with 8 positions matching TRBD1. There are 17 residues in the CDR3. Germline trimming cut 5 bases from V and 1 base from J; bases unmatched to any gene: 10. CDR3 DNA: TGTGCCAGCAGTCCCCGGACAGGGATTAGGTCCTACAATGAGCAGTTCTTC. It is translated as CASSPRTGIRSYNEQFF.

Only a few counts were recorded for this clonotype. The junction departs from the called germline gene at one end, perhaps through a read error. This chain links TRBV7-7 with TRBJ2-7; the D gene is possibly TRBD2 (6 bases). The DNA end lines up better with TRBJ2-5; the J call may be wrong. The germline CDR1 and CDR2 sequences are SSHAT and FNYEAQ (reference sequence). CDR3 length equals 20 residues. The CDR3 sequence: CASSLAASKWGRRGSETQYF. In DNA, the CDR3 is TGTGCTAGCAGCTTAGCGGCCTCTAAATGGGGCAGAAGGGGCTCAGAGACCCAGTACTTC.

Concerning this clonotype: This sequence may be a read error, since a much larger clone differs from it by one base. J is TRBJ2-1 and V is TRBV7-9; 14 bases line up with TRBD2. The CDR3 has 14 amino acids. V shed 5 bases and J 8 bases; nucleotides not matched to a gene: 2. CDR1 and CDR2 from the germline V gene are SEHNR and FQNEAQ (reference sequence). The DNA for the CDR3 is TGTGCCAGCAGCCAGGGACTAGCGGGAGATGAGCAGTTCTTC. Protein product: CASSQGLAGDEQFF.

This sequence joins TRBV2 and TRBJ1-2; D is undetermined. There are 13 residues in the CDR3. The germline gives CDR1 SNHLY, CDR2 FYNNEI. Trimming removed 1 base from V and 4 bases from J, with 7 bases in between. CDR3 sequence reads: CASSEDGRYGYTF. The CDR3 DNA reads as TGTGCCAGCAGTGAAGACGGACGCTATGGCTACACCTTC.

V is TRBV7-9 and J is TRBJ2-6; a possible D gene is TRBD1 (5 bases). V lost 6 bases to trimming and J lost 2 bases, with 17 bases between them. This CDR3 spans 17 amino acids. Germline values: CDR1 SEHNR, CDR2 FQNEAQ (reference sequence). CDR3 sequence: CASSSLSRRAGANVLTF. In DNA, the CDR3 is TGTGCCAGCAGTTCCCTCTCCCGCAGGGCTGGGGCCAACGTCCTGACTTTC. The whole variable domain, remainder taken from reference TRBV7-9 and TRBJ2-6, is DTGVSQNPRHKITKRGQNVTFRCDPISEHNRLYWYRQTLGQGPEFLTYFQNEAQLEKSRLLSDRFSAERPKGSFSTLEIQRTEQGDSAMYLCASSSLSRRAGANVLTFGAGSRLTVL.

The chain has TRBV29-1 and TRBJ2-5; 12 nucleotides line up with TRBD1. This CDR3 is 15 amino acids long. With V trimmed by 0 bases and J by 11 bases, 10 bases remained unmatched. Germline V gene lookup returns CDR1 SQVTM and CDR2 ANQGSEA. CDR3 region: CSVEDRGQGAREQYF. CDR3 in DNA: TGCAGCGTTGAAGATCGGGGACAGGGGGCTAGGGAGCAGTACTTC.

The rearrangement uses TRBV7-2 and TRBJ2-3, with TRBD2 matching over 9 bases. The CDR3 has 17 residues. Unmatched junction bases numbered 7, after V lost 1 base and J lost 2 bases. Looked up from germline, CDR1 is SGHTA and CDR2 is FQGNSA. CDR3 amino acids: CASSLVRAGGVTDTQYF. DNA for the CDR3: TGTGCCAGCAGCTTAGTAAGGGCGGGGGGGGTCACAGATACGCAGTATTTT.

The chain uses TRBV12-3 or TRBV12-4 and TRBJ2-1, with 12 positions matching TRBD2. The junction had 3 bases not matched to a gene; V was cut back by 2 bases and J by 13 bases. The CDR3 contains 13 residues. As DNA, the CDR3 is TGTGCCAGCAGTTTAACTAGCGGGGGGTATCAGTTCTTC. It yields the protein CASSLTSGGYQFF.

A word on this clonotype: Compared with germline, one end of the junction differs, possibly owing to a read error. J is TRBJ2-7 and V is TRBV12-3 or TRBV12-4; D call uncertain. CDR3 length equals 12 residues. The DNA for the CDR3 is TGTGTCAGCAGTTTAGAAGCCTACGAGCAGTACTTC. This translates into CVSSLEAYEQYF.

The rearrangement links TRBV5-5 to TRBJ2-6; the D gene is possibly TRBD2 (6 bases). V was pared by 4 bases and J by 4 bases, with 12 bases between. The germline V gene encodes CDR1 SGHKS and CDR2 YYEKEE (reference sequence). This CDR3 has 15 amino acids. Written as DNA, the CDR3 is TGTGCCAGCAGCGGGGGGTGGGTCGGGGCCAACGTCCTGACTTTC. Translated, it gives CASSGGWVGANVLTF. The variable domain in full, with the rest retrieved from reference TRBV5-5 and TRBJ2-6, is DAGVTQSPTHLIKTRGQQVTLRCSPISGHKSVSWYQQVLGQGPQFIFQYYEKEERGRGNFPDRFSARQFPNYSSELNVNALLLGDSALYLCASSGGWVGANVLTFGAGSRLTVL.

This chain joins TRBV27 and TRBJ1-1; 7 bases line up with TRBD1. With 8 bases clipped from V and 5 bases from J, the junction kept 14 bases outside the gene matches. Germline CDR1 is MNHEY and CDR2 is SMNVEV (reference sequence). This CDR3 spans 15 amino acids. The CDR3 is CASYWRTGRYTEAFF. In DNA form, the CDR3 reads TGTGCCAGCTACTGGCGGACAGGTCGTTATACTGAAGCTTTCTTT.